This record concerns one T cell receptor beta chain sequence. From germline, CDR1 is SNHLY and CDR2 FYNNEI. This CDR3 has 14 amino acids. With 5 bases removed from V and 1 base from J, the gap between germline ends came to 11 bases. This entry belongs to a study of blood T cell repertoires in COVID-19. Overall study context: Samples of COVID-19 (acute and convalescent) were obtained from the United States, Italy and Spain. T cells, B-cell-depleted T cells, or PBMCs supplied cDNA or gDNA.

Authors' data handling: Amplification from reference gene primers served as the basis for estimated nucleated cell counts. The method was immunoSEQ multiplex PCR; TCRdb's version includes in-frame clones alone and lacks a portion of them. V and J calls and clone size are copied from that table; D and trimming were computed from the DNA. The profile shows 9,500 to 12,000 clones, 70% to 90% of them singletons. The chain recombines TRBV2 with TRBJ1-1; D is unclear. The sample consisted of peripheral blood. This clonotype was obtained from a man aged 25-45 years with active or convalescent COVID-19. DNA of the CDR3: TGTGCCAGCAGTCAGTCCAGGTCGAACACTGAAGCTTTCTTT. Its protein product is CASSQSRSNTEAFF.